Listed here are 20 T cell receptor beta chains from one sample, sequenced in a study of blood T cell repertoires in COVID-19. TCRdb's table, derived via immunoSEQ multiplex PCR, lists solely in-frame clones and lacks some. The sample lists about 270,000 clones, around nine tenths seen once, with approximately 9% in the top ten. Material for sequencing was peripheral blood. All receptors come from a man aged 40-49 years with active or convalescent COVID-19.

This chain uses TRBV5-1 with TRBJ2-1; TRBD2 agrees at 14 bases. The germline CDR1 and CDR2 sequences are SGHRS and YFSETQ. There are 17 residues in the CDR3. The trim removed 4 bases at V and 5 bases at J, leaving 8 bases unmatched. The CDR3 region has the DNA TGCGCCAGCAGCCAAGGGACTAGCGGGAGAATGGACAATGAGCAGTTCTTC. Encoded protein: CASSQGTSGRMDNEQFF.

V and J are TRBV10-1 and TRBJ2-3; TRBD2 agrees at 11 bases. Per the germline V gene, CDR1 is WNHNN and CDR2 is SYGVQD (reference sequence). Trimming cost V 2 bases and J 2 bases; bases outside gene matches: 3. The CDR3 totals 16 residues. CDR3 in amino acids: CASSEQGLADTDTQYF. The CDR3 nucleotides read TGCGCCAGCAGTGAGCAGGGACTAGCGGACACAGATACGCAGTATTTT.

The J gene is TRBJ1-2, the V gene TRBV24-1; D not resolved. V was clipped by 4 bases and J by 8 bases, with 13 bases between them. CDR3 length: 13 amino acids. Germline loops: CDR1 KGHDR, CDR2 SFDVKD. The CDR3 DNA sequence: TGTGCCACCAGTGAATGGTCAGGATGGGGCTACACCTTC. Translating it yields CATSEWSGWGYTF.

CDR3 loop: CASSDFRGGEYNQPQHF. The CDR3 DNA sequence: TGTGCCAGCAGTGACTTCCGAGGGGGAGAGTACAATCAGCCCCAGCATTTT. V is TRBV6-4 and J is TRBJ1-5; D may be TRBD1 (6 bases). Between the trimmed V and J ends, which lost 1 base and 3 bases, there was a span of 16 bases. Germline V lookup: CDR1 MRHNA, CDR2 SNTAGT. This CDR3 has 17 amino acids.

As to this clone: Other DNA variants within this sample encode the same CDR3. This sequence joins TRBV9 and TRBJ2-1, with 7 positions matching TRBD2. There are 15 residues in the CDR3. V was pared by 3 bases and J by 0 bases, with 3 bases of the junction left unmatched. The germline V gene has CDR1 SGDLS and CDR2 YYNGEE. CDR3 nucleotides: TGTGCCAGCAGCGCCAGCGGGGCCTCCTACAATGAGCAGTTCTTC. Its protein product is CASSASGASYNEQFF.

The chain combines TRBV13 with TRBJ1-1, with D unclear. Germline V gene lookup returns CDR1 PRHDT and CDR2 FYEKMQ (reference sequence). Trimming pared 3 bases from V and 8 bases from J, leaving 10 bases between. The CDR3 totals 12 residues. CDR3 bases: TGTGCCAGCAGCTTTAAAACATGGGAAGCTTTCTTT. It encodes CASSFKTWEAFF.

The V call is TRBV3-1 (or the pseudogene TRBV3-2), the J call TRBJ2-7, with D possibly TRBD1 on 6 matching bases. The CDR3 has 15 amino acids. Per the germline V gene, CDR1 is LGHDT and CDR2 is YNNKEL (reference sequence). Trimming cost V 0 bases and J 0 bases, with 9 bases left between them. The CDR3 bases are TGTGCCAGCAGCCAAGATAGACAGGTCTCCTACGAGCAGTACTTC. This codes for CASSQDRQVSYEQYF.

The V call is TRBV24-1, the J call TRBJ2-3; D is undetermined. Germline V lookup: CDR1 KGHDR, CDR2 SFDVKD. The ends were cut back, 5 bases at V and 1 base at J, with 9 bases in the middle. This CDR3 region has 14 residues. DNA for the CDR3: TGTGCCACCAGTGGGGCCGGCGGCACAGATACGCAGTATTTT. Encoded protein: CATSGAGGTDTQYF.

This clone appeared a single time. This chain connects TRBV4-2 to TRBJ2-7; no reliable D call. Germline CDR1 LGHNA, CDR2 YNFKEQ. Trimming shortened V by 0 bases and J by 1 base, and 7 bases separated the two germline ends. This CDR3 is built from 14 residues. The CDR3 coding sequence is TGTGCCAGCAGCCAAGAACAGACATCCTACGAGCAGTACTTC. As protein: CASSQEQTSYEQYF.

The J gene is TRBJ2-5, the V gene TRBV13, with TRBD2 identical over 11 bases. Looked up from germline, CDR1 is PRHDT and CDR2 is FYEKMQ (reference sequence). The CDR3 has 17 residues. Trimming cost V 4 bases and J 2 bases; bases outside gene matches: 9. The CDR3 DNA follows: TGTGCCAGCAGCTCGCGACTAGCGGGGCCCGCACAAGAGACCCAGTACTTC. Protein sequence: CASSSRLAGPAQETQYF.

The V call is TRBV23-1, the J call TRBJ2-7, with a possible D match to TRBD1 (6 bases). TRBV23-1 counts as an open reading frame of uncertain function. V was cut by 3 bases and J by 6 bases, with 24 bases left in between. The CDR3 loop spans 17 amino acids. CDR3 DNA sequence: TGCGCCAGCAGTCATGAGCAGGGGACCCTCCTATCCAGCGAGCAGTACTTC. Translation: CASSHEQGTLLSSEQYF.

This rearrangement joins TRBV2 to TRBJ1-6, with 7 bases fitting TRBD1. V shed 6 bases and J 7 bases; nucleotides not matched to a gene: 6. The CDR3 is made up of 14 amino acids. CDR1 is SNHLY and CDR2 is FYNNEI in the germline V gene. CDR3 loop: CASRIGTVNSPLHF. CDR3 coding DNA: TGTGCCAGCAGAATCGGGACAGTAAATTCACCCCTCCACTTT.

The V gene is TRBV28, the J gene TRBJ1-5, with 7 positions matching TRBD1. The CDR3 is 15 amino acids. Germline lookup yields CDR1 MDHEN and CDR2 SYDVKM. Trimming took 2 bases from V and 5 from J; bases not matched to a gene: 6. CDR3 in DNA: TGTGCCAGCAGTTTAGGGCAGGGGGTCGATCAGCCCCAGCATTTT. It encodes CASSLGQGVDQPQHF.

A few counts support this clone. This sequence joins TRBV19 and TRBJ2-3; TRBD2 aligns across 10 bases. Trimming at V came to 8 bases and at J to 5 bases, leaving 10 bases not matched to a gene. This CDR3 is 15 amino acids long. Germline V lookup: CDR1 LNHDA, CDR2 SQIVND (reference sequence). CDR3 in amino acids: CASGSEAGGGDTQYF. In nucleotides, the CDR3 is TGTGCCAGTGGATCTGAAGCGGGAGGGGGAGATACGCAGTATTTT.

The V gene is TRBV12-3 or TRBV12-4, the J gene TRBJ2-2; D ambiguous. Trimming shortened V by 5 bases and J by 6 bases, and 10 bases separated the two germline ends. The CDR3 length is 13 residues. The CDR3 DNA reads as TGTGCCAGCAGTCCAACGAGGTCCGGGGAGCTGTTTTTT. Its translation: CASSPTRSGELFF.

This rearrangement joins TRBV11-3 to TRBJ1-1; D possibly corresponds to TRBD1 (6 bases). Germline CDR1 reads SGHNT; CDR2 reads YENEEA. The CDR3 totals 12 residues. Trimming took 5 bases from V and 5 from J, leaving 9 bases between them. CDR3 amino acids: CASSTGRTEAFF. Here the CDR3 DNA reads TGTGCCAGCAGCACAGGGCGGACTGAAGCTTTCTTT.

The chain recombines TRBV5-1 with TRBJ2-1; 8 bases line up with TRBD2. The CDR3 is made up of 19 amino acids. The germline V gene has CDR1 SGHRS and CDR2 YFSETQ. The V segment lost 4 bases and the J segment 0 bases; nucleotides outside the gene matches: 15. CDR3 loop: CASSPWVAGTLSSYNEQFF. In DNA form, the CDR3 reads TGCGCCAGCAGCCCCTGGGTAGCGGGGACCCTGAGCTCCTACAATGAGCAGTTCTTC.

This chain links TRBV28 with TRBJ1-1; TRBD1 aligns across 10 bases. Trimming cost V 8 bases and J 5 bases; bases outside gene matches: 8. The CDR3 length is 14 residues. CDR1 MDHEN and CDR2 SYDVKM come from the germline V gene. CDR3 protein: CASHSPGQGTEAFF. CDR3 in DNA: TGTGCCAGCCATAGTCCGGGACAGGGGACTGAAGCTTTCTTT.

The J gene is TRBJ1-5, the V gene TRBV6-1; D perhaps matches TRBD1 (6 bases). Between the trimmed V and J ends, which lost 3 bases and 5 bases, there was a span of 11 bases. The CDR3 is 14 residues long. Germline CDR1 is MNHNS and CDR2 is SASEGT. CDR3: CASSDIPGDQPQHF. The DNA of the CDR3 is TGTGCCAGCAGTGATATTCCAGGGGATCAGCCCCAGCATTTT.

This clone was found once. J is TRBJ2-3 and V is TRBV5-1; 11 bases are shared with TRBD2. V shed 4 bases and J 5 bases; nucleotides not matched to a gene: 9. CDR1 is SGHRS, CDR2 YFSETQ, per germline. This CDR3 contains 16 residues. The DNA for the CDR3 is TGCGCCAGCAGCCGACTAGCGGGAAGAGGGGAAGATACGCAGTATTTT. Translation: CASSRLAGRGEDTQYF.